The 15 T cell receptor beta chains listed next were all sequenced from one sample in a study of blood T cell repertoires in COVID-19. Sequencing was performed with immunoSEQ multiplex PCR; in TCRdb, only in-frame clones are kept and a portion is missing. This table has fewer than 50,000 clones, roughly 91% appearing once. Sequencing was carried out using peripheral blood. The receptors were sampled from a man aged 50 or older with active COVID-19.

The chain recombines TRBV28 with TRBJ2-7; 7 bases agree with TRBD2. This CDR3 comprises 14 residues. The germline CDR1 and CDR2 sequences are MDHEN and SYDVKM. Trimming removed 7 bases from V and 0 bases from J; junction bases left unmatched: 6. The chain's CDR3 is CASTPAGSSYEQYF. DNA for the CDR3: TGTGCCAGCACCCCAGCGGGGAGCTCCTACGAGCAGTACTTC.

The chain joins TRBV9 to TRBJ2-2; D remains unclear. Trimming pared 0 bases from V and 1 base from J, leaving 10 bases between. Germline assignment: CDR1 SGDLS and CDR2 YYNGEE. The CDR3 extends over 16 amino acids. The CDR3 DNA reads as TGTGCCAGCAGCGTAGCTCCGCGGTTGAACACCGGGGAGCTGTTTTTT. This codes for CASSVAPRLNTGELFF.

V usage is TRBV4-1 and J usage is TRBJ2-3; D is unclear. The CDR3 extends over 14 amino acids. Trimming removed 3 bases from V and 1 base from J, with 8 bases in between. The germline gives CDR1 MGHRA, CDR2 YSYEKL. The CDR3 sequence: CASSHPTGTDTQYF. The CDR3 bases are TGCGCCAGCAGCCATCCCACAGGCACAGATACGCAGTATTTT.

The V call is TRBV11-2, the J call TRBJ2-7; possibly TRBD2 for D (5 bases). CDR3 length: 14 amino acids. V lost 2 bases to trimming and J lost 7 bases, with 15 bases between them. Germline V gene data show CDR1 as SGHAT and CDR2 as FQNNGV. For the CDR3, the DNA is TGTGCCAGCAGCTTACCATTGGAGGCGAGGGAGCAGTACTTC. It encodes CASSLPLEAREQYF.

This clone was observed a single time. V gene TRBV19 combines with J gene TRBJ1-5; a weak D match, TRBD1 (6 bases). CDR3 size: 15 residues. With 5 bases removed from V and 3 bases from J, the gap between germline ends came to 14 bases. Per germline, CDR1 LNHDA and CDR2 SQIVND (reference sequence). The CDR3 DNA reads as TGTGCCAGTAGTCCAATGGACAGACCCAATCAGCCCCAGCATTTT. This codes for CASSPMDRPNQPQHF.

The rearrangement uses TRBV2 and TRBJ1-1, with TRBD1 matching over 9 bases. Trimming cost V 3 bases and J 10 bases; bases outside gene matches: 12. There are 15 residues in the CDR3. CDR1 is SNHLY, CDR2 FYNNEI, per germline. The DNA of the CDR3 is TGTGCCAGCAGTGACGTTTCGGGACAGGGTGGGGTAGCTTTCTTT. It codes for CASSDVSGQGGVAFF.

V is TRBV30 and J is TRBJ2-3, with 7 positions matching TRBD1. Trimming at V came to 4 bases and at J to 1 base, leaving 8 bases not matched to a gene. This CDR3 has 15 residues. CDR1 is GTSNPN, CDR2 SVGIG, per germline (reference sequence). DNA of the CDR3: TGTGCCTGGACTGCAACAGGGGTACGCACAGATACGCAGTATTTT. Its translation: CAWTATGVRTDTQYF.

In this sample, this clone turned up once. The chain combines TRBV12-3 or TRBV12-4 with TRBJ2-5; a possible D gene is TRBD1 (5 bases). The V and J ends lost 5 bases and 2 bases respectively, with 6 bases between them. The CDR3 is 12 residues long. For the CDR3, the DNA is TGTGCCAGCAGTCGACAGCAAGAGACCCAGTACTTC. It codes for CASSRQQETQYF.

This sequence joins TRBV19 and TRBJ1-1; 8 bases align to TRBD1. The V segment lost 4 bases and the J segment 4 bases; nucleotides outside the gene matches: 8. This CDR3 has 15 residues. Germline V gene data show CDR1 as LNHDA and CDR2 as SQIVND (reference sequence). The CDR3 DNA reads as TGTGCCAGTAGTAGCGGACAGGGCCTATCCACTGAAGCTTTCTTT. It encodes CASSSGQGLSTEAFF. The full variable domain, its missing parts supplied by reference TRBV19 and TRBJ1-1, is DGGITQSPKYLFRKEGQNVTLSCEQNLNHDAMYWYRQDPGQGLRLIYYSQIVNDFQKGDIAEGYSVSREKKESFPLTVTSAQKNPTAFYLCASSSGQGLSTEAFFGQGTRLTVV.

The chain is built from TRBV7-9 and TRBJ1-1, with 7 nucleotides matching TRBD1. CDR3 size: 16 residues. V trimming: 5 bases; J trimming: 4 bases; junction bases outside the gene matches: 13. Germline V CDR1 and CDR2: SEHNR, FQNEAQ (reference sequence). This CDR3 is CASSPGVRGQATEAFF. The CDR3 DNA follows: TGTGCCAGCAGCCCAGGGGTACGCGGACAGGCCACTGAAGCTTTCTTT.

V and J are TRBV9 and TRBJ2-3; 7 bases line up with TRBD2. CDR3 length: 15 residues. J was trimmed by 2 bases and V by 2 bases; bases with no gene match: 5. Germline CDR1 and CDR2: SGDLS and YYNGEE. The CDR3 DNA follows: TGTGCCAGCAGCGTCCCAGCGGGATTCACAGATACGCAGTATTTT. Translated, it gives CASSVPAGFTDTQYF.

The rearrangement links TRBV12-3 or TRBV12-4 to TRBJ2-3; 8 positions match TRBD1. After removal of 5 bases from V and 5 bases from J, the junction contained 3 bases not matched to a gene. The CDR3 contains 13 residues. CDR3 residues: CASSQGAGDTQYF. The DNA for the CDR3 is TGTGCCAGCAGTCAGGGGGCGGGAGATACGCAGTATTTT.

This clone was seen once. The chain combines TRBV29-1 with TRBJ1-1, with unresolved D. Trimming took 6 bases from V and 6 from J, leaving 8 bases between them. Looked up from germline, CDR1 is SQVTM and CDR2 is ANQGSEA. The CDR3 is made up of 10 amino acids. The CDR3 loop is CSVGVAEAFF. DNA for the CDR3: TGCAGCGTCGGGGTCGCTGAAGCTTTCTTT.

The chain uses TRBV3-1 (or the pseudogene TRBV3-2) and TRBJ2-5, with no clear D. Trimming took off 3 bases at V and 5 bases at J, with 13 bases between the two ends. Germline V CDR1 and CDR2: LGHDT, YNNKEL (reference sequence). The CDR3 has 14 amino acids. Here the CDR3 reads CASSHSEASETQYF. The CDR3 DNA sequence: TGTGCCAGCAGCCACTCCGAGGCCTCTGAGACCCAGTACTTC.

Written as DNA, the CDR3 is TGTGCCAGCAGGGGGAGAGGGGGAGTGGGAGATACGCAGTATTTT. It is translated as CASRGRGGVGDTQYF. This chain joins TRBV28 and TRBJ2-3, with TRBD1 as a possible D gene (6 bases). Germline loops: CDR1 MDHEN, CDR2 SYDVKM. The CDR3 consists of 15 residues. The V end was cut by 6 bases, the J end by 5 bases, with 18 bases between.